Below, 24 T cell receptor beta chains from the same sample are listed, as sequenced in a study of T cell changes during pregnancy in multiple sclerosis. Using immunoSEQ multiplex PCR, the repertoire was profiled, and TCRdb retains in-frame clones only, with some absent. Of about 50,000 clones in the sample, 92% were seen once. The starting material was CD4+ T cells from peripheral blood mononuclear cells, obtained after pregnancy. Every receptor here comes from a female donor with multiple sclerosis, enrolled in a pregnancy study.

The V and J genes are TRBV6-1 and TRBJ2-1; maybe TRBD2 (5 bases). CDR1 is MNHNS, CDR2 SASEGT, per germline. The ends were cut back, 2 bases at V and 10 bases at J, with 15 bases in the middle. CDR3 length: 14 amino acids. As DNA, the CDR3 is TGTGCCAGCAGTGAAATGACTATAAAGGGAGAGCAGTTCTTC. The encoded protein is CASSEMTIKGEQFF.

The V and J genes are TRBV30 and TRBJ1-2; TRBD1 matches at 8 bases. Trimming removed 0 bases from V and 8 bases from J; junction bases left unmatched: 5. The CDR3 extends over 13 amino acids. Germline assignment: CDR1 GTSNPN and CDR2 SVGIG (reference sequence). The CDR3: CAWSVRSGGGYTF. The CDR3 region has the DNA TGTGCCTGGAGTGTAAGGTCAGGGGGCGGCTACACCTTC.

This rearrangement joins TRBV2 to TRBJ2-7, with D maybe TRBD1 (6 bases). The CDR3 covers 12 residues. Per germline, CDR1 SNHLY and CDR2 FYNNEI. The V end was cut by 6 bases, the J end by 2 bases, with 8 bases between. The CDR3 is CASSRQAYEQYF. CDR3 sequence (DNA): TGTGCCAGCAGCAGACAGGCCTACGAGCAGTACTTC.

CDR3 DNA sequence: TGTGCCAGCAACGACTCGCCACTTAGCGGGGCGATCCTTTACGAGCAGTACTTC. It is translated as CASNDSPLSGAILYEQYF. The chain has TRBV5-4 and TRBJ2-7; 8 nucleotides line up with TRBD2. Germline lookup yields CDR1 SGHNT and CDR2 YYREEE (reference sequence). The CDR3 is made up of 18 amino acids. J was trimmed by 4 bases and V by 6 bases; bases with no gene match: 21. The whole variable domain, remainder taken from reference TRBV5-4 and TRBJ2-7, is ETGVTQSPTHLIKTRGQQVTLRCSSQSGHNTVSWYQQALGQGPQFIFQYYREEENGRGNFPPRFSGLQFPNYSSELNVNALELDDSALYLCASNDSPLSGAILYEQYFGPGTRLTVT.

This clone appeared a single time. The CDR3 bases are TGTGCCAGCAGACCCGGCGTGACTAGCACAGATACGCAGTATTTT. Its translation: CASRPGVTSTDTQYF. J is TRBJ2-3 and V is TRBV6-1; no firm D call. Between the trimmed V and J ends, which lost 6 bases and 0 bases, there was a span of 13 bases. In germline, CDR1 is MNHNS, CDR2 SASEGT. The CDR3 loop spans 15 amino acids.

This clone was counted once. This chain links TRBV7-6 with TRBJ2-7, with 10 bases identical to TRBD2. The germline gives CDR1 SGHVS, CDR2 FNYEAQ. There are 13 residues in the CDR3. Losses at the gene ends were 3 bases for V and 6 bases for J; bases not matched to a gene: 2. The CDR3 DNA is TGTGCCAGCAGCTTGATAGCGGGAGGCGAGCAGTACTTC. Amino acids: CASSLIAGGEQYF.

The chain has TRBV5-1 and TRBJ2-2, with TRBD2 matching over 7 bases. Unmatched junction bases numbered 10, after V lost 3 bases and J lost 2 bases. In germline, CDR1 is SGHRS, CDR2 YFSETQ. The CDR3 loop spans 17 amino acids. The CDR3: CASSSDSASGNTGELFF. In DNA, the CDR3 is TGCGCCAGCAGCTCGGACTCTGCTAGCGGAAACACCGGGGAGCTGTTTTTT.

This chain joins TRBV25-1 and TRBJ2-1; 9 bases are shared with TRBD1. This CDR3 is 15 amino acids long. Germline trimming cut 3 bases from V and 6 bases from J; bases unmatched to any gene: 6. Germline CDR1 is MGHDK and CDR2 is SYGVNS. The CDR3 loop is CASSEPGQGGNEQFF. In DNA, the CDR3 is TGTGCCAGCAGTGAGCCGGGACAGGGAGGCAATGAGCAGTTCTTC.

V usage is TRBV28 and J usage is TRBJ2-7; 7 bases match TRBD1. Germline values: CDR1 MDHEN, CDR2 SYDVKM. The CDR3 extends over 13 amino acids. Trimming took 6 bases from V and 6 from J; bases not matched to a gene: 8. In nucleotides, the CDR3 is TGTGCCAGCAGACCCGACAGGGTCAGCGAGCAGTACTTC. Its protein is CASRPDRVSEQYF.

The J gene is TRBJ2-5, the V gene TRBV19; 9 bases match TRBD2. The CDR3 runs 15 residues. With 6 bases clipped from V and 7 bases from J, the junction kept 12 bases outside the gene matches. Germline CDR1 and CDR2: LNHDA and SQIVND (reference sequence). Here the CDR3 reads CASRTSGRAQGTQYF. In DNA form, the CDR3 reads TGTGCCAGTAGGACTAGCGGACGGGCCCAGGGGACCCAGTACTTC.

This chain links TRBV9 with TRBJ2-1; 8 bases are a match to TRBD2. The J segment lost 6 bases and the V segment lost 0 bases, leaving 2 bases of the junction unmatched. This CDR3 is built from 14 residues. Germline loops: CDR1 SGDLS, CDR2 YYNGEE. The CDR3 bases are TGTGCCAGCAGCGTAGACACTAGCGGCAATGAGCAGTTCTTC. This translates into CASSVDTSGNEQFF.

The chain uses TRBV5-6 and TRBJ1-1; unclear D gene. The CDR3 totals 13 residues. In germline, CDR1 is SGHDT, CDR2 YYEEEE. V was trimmed by 1 base and J by 1 base, leaving 5 bases between them. The CDR3 sequence is CASSLRRNTEAFF. CDR3 DNA: TGTGCCAGCAGCTTGCGTAGGAACACTGAAGCTTTCTTT.

V gene TRBV2 combines with J gene TRBJ2-5; TRBD1 agrees at 9 bases. Losses at the gene ends were 6 bases for V and 3 bases for J; bases not matched to a gene: 5. Germline V CDR1 and CDR2: SNHLY, FYNNEI. CDR3 length: 14 residues. CDR3 loop: CASRPGTGKETQYF. The CDR3 nucleotides are TGTGCCAGCAGACCCGGGACAGGGAAAGAGACCCAGTACTTC.

The V and J genes are TRBV29-1 and TRBJ2-3; D possibly corresponds to TRBD1 (6 bases). V was trimmed by 4 bases and J by 1 base, leaving 18 bases between them. CDR1 and CDR2 from the germline V gene are SQVTM and ANQGSEA. There are 16 residues in the CDR3. The CDR3 nucleotides are TGCAGCGTTGTGGGCCCCAGAGGGGGACGCACAGATACGCAGTATTTT. Translating it yields CSVVGPRGGRTDTQYF.

The rearrangement joins TRBV2 to TRBJ2-2; TRBD2 might be the D (5 bases). The length of the CDR3 is 14 residues. Trimming removed 3 bases at V and 6 bases at J, with 11 bases between. In germline, CDR1 is SNHLY, CDR2 FYNNEI. CDR3 nucleotide sequence: TGTGCCAGCAGTGACCTAGCCCGCGCCGGGGAGCTGTTTTTT. Its protein is CASSDLARAGELFF.

The V gene is TRBV30, the J gene TRBJ2-5, with a possible D match to TRBD2 (6 bases). Trimming removed 5 bases from V and 3 bases from J, with 22 bases in between. Germline V gives CDR1 GTSNPN, CDR2 SVGIG (reference sequence). CDR3 size: 16 residues. CDR3 DNA sequence: TGTGCCTGGGGGAAACCGGGACTGACGGGTAAAGAGACCCAGTACTTC. This sequence encodes CAWGKPGLTGKETQYF.

The chain uses TRBV4-3 and TRBJ1-3; 7 bases match TRBD1. CDR1 and CDR2 from the germline V gene are LGHNA and YSLEER. This CDR3 has 18 amino acids. J was trimmed by 0 bases and V by 0 bases; bases with no gene match: 8. The CDR3 spells CASSQDSTGVYSGNTIYF. CDR3 DNA sequence: TGCGCCAGCAGCCAAGATTCAACAGGGGTCTACTCTGGAAACACCATATATTTT.

This sequence joins TRBV18 and TRBJ2-7, with 13 bases matching TRBD2. V dropped 6 bases and J dropped 2; count of bases not matched to a gene: 4. The CDR3 length is 15 residues. Germline-derived CDR1 and CDR2 are KGHSH and LQKENI. CDR3: CASSSGLAGTYEQYF. CDR3 coding DNA: TGTGCCAGCTCGTCGGGACTAGCGGGGACCTACGAGCAGTACTTC.

The chain links TRBV23-1 to TRBJ2-2, with 7 bases identical to TRBD1. TRBV23-1 qualifies as an ORF whose function is uncertain. The CDR3 spans 15 residues. V was clipped by 0 bases and J by 3 bases; unmatched bases: 1. In nucleotides, the CDR3 is TGCGCCAGCAGTCAATCCCAGGGGGACACCGGGGAGCTGTTTTTT. This gives the protein CASSQSQGDTGELFF.

This chain connects TRBV5-4 to TRBJ2-1, with TRBD1 as a possible D gene (5 bases). Trimming removed 6 bases from V and 12 bases from J, with 19 bases in between. Germline V gene lookup returns CDR1 SGHNT and CDR2 YYREEE (reference sequence). The CDR3 length is 13 residues. The CDR3 DNA reads as TGTGCCAGCAATTCGGACCCAGCCCAGGGGCAGTTCTTC. This sequence encodes CASNSDPAQGQFF. The full variable domain, rest sourced from reference TRBV5-4 and TRBJ2-1, is ETGVTQSPTHLIKTRGQQVTLRCSSQSGHNTVSWYQQALGQGPQFIFQYYREEENGRGNFPPRFSGLQFPNYSSELNVNALELDDSALYLCASNSDPAQGQFFGPGTRLTVL.

CDR3 sequence (DNA): TGTGCCAGCAGTTCTTCCGTACAGCCCCAGCATTTT. Protein sequence: CASSSSVQPQHF. The V call is TRBV28, the J call TRBJ1-5; D not resolved. Trimming cost V 4 bases and J 7 bases, with 8 bases left between them. Germline V gene lookup returns CDR1 MDHEN and CDR2 SYDVKM. The CDR3 contains 12 residues.

The chain recombines TRBV30 with TRBJ1-5; no reliable D call. This CDR3 has 14 amino acids. Trimming pared 4 bases from V and 2 bases from J, leaving 12 bases between. Germline values: CDR1 GTSNPN, CDR2 SVGIG (reference sequence). Here the CDR3 DNA reads TGTGCCTGGACCCCGAGGAGGGGCAATCAGCCCCAGCATTTT. Its protein product is CAWTPRRGNQPQHF.

CDR3 amino acids: CASSPKARDNNEQFF. The CDR3 DNA sequence: TGTGCCAGCAGCCCTAAGGCTAGAGATAACAATGAGCAGTTCTTC. The rearrangement uses TRBV9 and TRBJ2-1; no clear D gene. Germline lookup yields CDR1 SGDLS and CDR2 YYNGEE. The germline V and J ends were trimmed by 4 bases and 5 bases, with 16 bases remaining between them. This CDR3 contains 15 residues.

The chain carries TRBV4-3 and TRBJ1-3; unclear D gene. The CDR3 has 16 residues. V lost 0 bases to trimming and J lost 2 bases, with 11 bases between them. Germline CDR1 and CDR2: LGHNA and YSLEER. Here the CDR3 reads CASSQDTQVPGNTIYF. Written as DNA, the CDR3 is TGCGCCAGCAGCCAAGATACCCAGGTCCCTGGAAACACCATATATTTT.